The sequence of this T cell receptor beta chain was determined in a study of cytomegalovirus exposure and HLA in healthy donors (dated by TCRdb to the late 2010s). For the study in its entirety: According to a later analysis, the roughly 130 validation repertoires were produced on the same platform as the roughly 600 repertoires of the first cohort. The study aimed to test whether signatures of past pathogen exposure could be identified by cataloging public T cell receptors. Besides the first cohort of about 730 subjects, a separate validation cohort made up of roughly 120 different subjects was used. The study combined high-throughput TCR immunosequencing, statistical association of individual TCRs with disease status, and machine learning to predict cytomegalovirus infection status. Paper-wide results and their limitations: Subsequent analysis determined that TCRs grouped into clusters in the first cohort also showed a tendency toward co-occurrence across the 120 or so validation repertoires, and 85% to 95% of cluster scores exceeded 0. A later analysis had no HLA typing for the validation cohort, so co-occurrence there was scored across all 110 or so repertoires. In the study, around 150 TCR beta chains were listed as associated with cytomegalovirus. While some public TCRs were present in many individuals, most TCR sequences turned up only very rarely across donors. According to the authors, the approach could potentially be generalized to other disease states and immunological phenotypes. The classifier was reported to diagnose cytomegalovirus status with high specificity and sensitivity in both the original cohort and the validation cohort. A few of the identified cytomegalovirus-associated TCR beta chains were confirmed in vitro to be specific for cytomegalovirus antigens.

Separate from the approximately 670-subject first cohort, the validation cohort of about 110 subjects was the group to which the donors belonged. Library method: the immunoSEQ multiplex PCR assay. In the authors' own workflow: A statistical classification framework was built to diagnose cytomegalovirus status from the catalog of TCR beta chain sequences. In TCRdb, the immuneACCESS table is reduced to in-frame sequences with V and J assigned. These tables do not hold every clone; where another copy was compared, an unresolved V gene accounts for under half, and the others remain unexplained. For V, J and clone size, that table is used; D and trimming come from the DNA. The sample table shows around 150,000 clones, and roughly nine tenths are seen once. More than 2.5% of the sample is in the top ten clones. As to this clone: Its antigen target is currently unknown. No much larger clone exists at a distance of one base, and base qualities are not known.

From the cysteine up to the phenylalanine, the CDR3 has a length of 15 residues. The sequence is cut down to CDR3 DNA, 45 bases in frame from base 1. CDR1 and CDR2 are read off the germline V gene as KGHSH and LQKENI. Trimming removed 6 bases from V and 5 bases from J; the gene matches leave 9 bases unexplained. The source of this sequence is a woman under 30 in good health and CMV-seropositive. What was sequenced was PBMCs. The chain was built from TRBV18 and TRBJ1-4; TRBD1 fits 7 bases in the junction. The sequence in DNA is TGTGCCAGCTCCAATACGGAGACAGGGAATGAAAAACTGTTTTTT. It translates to CASSNTETGNEKLFF.